The T cell receptor beta chain described here comes from a study of blood T cells in healthy people across ages (dated by TCRdb to between 2015 and 2016). At the level of the whole study: Template switching captured roughly one uniquely barcoded TCR beta cDNA molecule per two T cells in model experiments. Using deep sequencing normalized with unique cDNA molecular identifiers, the study measured how TCR beta repertoire diversity changes with age. Four age groups were formed from the donors: young (average roughly 15 years), middle-aged (approximately 42), aged (under 70) and long-lived (less than 85). Two additional independent replicas of 1 million unique cDNA reads from the same blood draw were analyzed for two donors (one aged 18 to 30 and one aged 80 or older).

The donors were around 39 Caucasian individuals from Russia, aged roughly 6 to 100 years, who were systemically healthy. About 9.1 milliliters of peripheral blood were collected from each donor into EDTA-treated Vacutainer tubes. Ficoll-Paque density-gradient centrifugation was used to isolate PBMCs, with at least 6 million obtained per sample. Total RNA, at least 5.5 micrograms per sample, was extracted from PBMCs with Trizol reagent. For every donor, flow cytometry on a PBMC aliquot measured the percentage of naive CD45RAhigh/CD27high T cells. Notes on this clonotype: There is no known antigen for this receptor. The input lacks base qualities; no much larger clone sits a single base away.

Beyond this particular receptor, the publication reports: Because donor CMV infection status was unknown, age-related changes in expanded clonotypes were potentially confounded. Compared with the aged group, more naive CD4+ T cells, fewer expanded clones and increased TCR diversity were shown by the long-lived group, suggesting age selection. Since profiling was done on bulk unsorted PBMCs, naive and antigen-experienced compartments could not be conclusively compared. The percentage of naive T cells measured by flow cytometry correlated strongly with observed TCR beta diversity. As age increased, observed TCR beta diversity per million T cells dropped in a roughly linear way, and a significant reduction was already evident by age 40. Estimates of total diversity based on one million sequenced T cells were regarded as lower bounds and as underestimates.

Libraries were made using 5' RACE. TCRdb lists the instrument as Illumina HiSeq 2500. A second PCR of roughly 7 to 11 cycles was performed with a sample-barcoded 5' primer and a J-beta primer mix. A template-switch 5' adaptor carrying 12 random nucleotides introduced a unique molecular identifier onto each TCR beta cDNA molecule. Each sample yielded at least 2.5 million CDR3-containing paired-end reads. The Mint cDNA synthesis kit, primed by a TRBC-specific oligonucleotide, was used to synthesize first-strand cDNA from all RNA. Following uracil-DNA glycosylase treatment, all cDNA underwent a first 18-cycle PCR with the universal primers M1SS and BC2_uni_R. In the paper's pipeline: For normalization, 1 million high-quality reads, each with a distinct molecular identifier, were randomly selected from each sample. Reads with shared molecular identifiers were discarded instead of being binned into consensus sequences. MiTCR, run with a Q25 quality threshold and the strictest error-elimination algorithm, handled CDR3 identification, clonotype clustering and error correction. A nonparametric unseen species model with Euler transformation was used to estimate a lower bound on total TCR beta diversity. TCRdb redid the processing of the public reads, applying fastp at Q25 and MiXCR, and retained in-frame beta chains. Rows matching on CDR3 protein sequence are summarized as one entry with the most common DNA and genes. TCRdb assigned the V and J calls; the authors' analysis was not used. Across this sample there are about 560,000 distinct CDR3 sequences, with about a quarter seen only once. The top ten hold 3% to 4% of the sample.

V drops 4 bases and J drops 12 bases, leaving 18 bases in between. Inclusive of the bounding cysteine and phenylalanine, the CDR3 is 14 residues long. Only the CDR3 region is kept as DNA, spanning 42 bases read in frame from base 1. The germline V gene yields KGHSH for CDR1 and LQKENI for CDR2. A further study also used this sample, focusing on T cells of mothers and their children. As that second study puts it: Nine systemically healthy Caucasian individuals, comprising three mothers and their six children, were included as donors. cDNA synthesis consumed the entire amount of extracted RNA, loaded at approximately 1.6 ug RNA in each 15 ul reaction. In the second PCR, sample barcodes and 2-4 random nucleotides were introduced via the M1S primer. Each mother yielded over 9.5 million TCR beta CDR3 reads and each child roughly 3.1 million reads. Thymic selection similarly shapes TCR recombination output in related and unrelated pairs, with minor effect from inherited differences. Normalized repertoire overlap was always slightly but never significantly higher in related than unrelated mother-child pairs. No persistent microchimeric T cell clones were found, with a detection sensitivity of approximately 100 clones per million clonotypes. In the study, deep NGS was used to compare the TCR beta repertoires of mothers and children, and features distinguishing related mother-child pairs from unrelated individuals were sought. The mean age was around 40 +/- 4 years for the mothers and around 10 +/- 4 years for the children. After adapters were ligated using NEBNext reagents, the libraries underwent 100+100 nt paired-end sequencing on an Illumina HiSeq 2000. To prevent cross-contamination, the mother and child libraries were prepared a month apart and were sequenced in separate runs. Each donor had between roughly 450,000 and 2,100,000 distinct TCR beta clonotypes identified. Naive TCR beta clonotypes were estimated from low-frequency clonotypes matched to each donor's FACS-determined naive share, without sorting.

The rearrangement joined TRBV18 to TRBJ1-4, with the D gene call left open. This TCR came from a boy aged 2 to 10 in good health. Input material: blood. The DNA sequence is as follows: TGTGCCAGCTCACTTAATGACCCAAAGGAAGAACTGTTTTTT. It codes for CASSLNDPKEELFF.